The subject of this entry is one T cell receptor beta chain. As yet, its antigen is unknown. The CDR3 runs to 13 residues. Trimming removed 6 bases at V and 2 bases at J, with 13 bases between. Germline lookup yields CDR1 DFQATT and CDR2 SNEGSKA (reference sequence). Researchers amplified the TCR beta CDR3 regions from RNA transcripts. TCR CDR3 underwent first-round RT-PCR with the HTBI primer set. TCRdb re-analysed the multiplex PCR reads in MiXCR, keeping a single row per CDR3 protein. Of 350,000 to 450,000 distinct CDR3 sequences in the sample, over 11% were seen once. These data belong to a study of T cells in Graves' hyperthyroidism and ophthalmopathy. Study background: It was at initial diagnosis, before any treatment, that peripheral blood was collected.

Out of over 7.5 ml of fresh peripheral blood came the PBMCs. Overall study findings and caveats: Before onset, by a median of 6.5 months, the model predicted ophthalmopathy. Clonotypes that were expanded in thyroid above 0.001 mostly appeared in blood too.

The sequence was obtained from a woman aged 55-69 years with Graves' hyperthyroidism. V and J are TRBV20-1 and TRBJ1-2; D not certain. The sequenced sample was blood. The CDR3 loop is CSAHVGINYGYTF. For the CDR3, the DNA is TGCAGTGCCCACGTCGGCATAAACTATGGCTACACCTTC.